Each of the 14 T cell receptor beta chains below was sequenced from the same sample in a study of blood T cell repertoires in COVID-19. The assay was immunoSEQ multiplex PCR, and TCRdb's table has in-frame clones only and misses some. The data contain about 340,000 clones, around 85% of them singletons. Material: PBMCs or T cells enriched from blood (not recorded which). These receptors all stem from a woman in her thirties or forties with acute COVID-19.

The rearrangement links TRBV5-1 to TRBJ1-2; 7 bases are a match to TRBD1. CDR1 and CDR2 from the germline V gene are SGHRS and YFSETQ. J was trimmed by 8 bases and V by 4 bases; bases with no gene match: 8. The CDR3 runs 13 residues. The CDR3 DNA follows: TGCGCCAGCAGCCCAGGACAGGCCGGGGGCTACACCTTC. Protein product: CASSPGQAGGYTF.

CDR3 nucleotides: TGTGCCAGCAGTTGGACAGCGCCTTACGAGCAGTACTTC. Protein: CASSWTAPYEQYF. The V and J genes are TRBV6-2 or TRBV6-3 and TRBJ2-7; perhaps TRBD1 as D (6 bases). V lost 4 bases and J 4 bases, leaving 11 bases between the germline ends. The CDR3 is 13 amino acids. Germline V CDR1 and CDR2: MNHEY, SVGEGT.

The DNA of the CDR3 is TGTGCCAGCAGTTTATCGGGTGGGGCCTCCTACGAGCAGTACTTC. Translating it yields CASSLSGGASYEQYF. The V and J genes are TRBV27 and TRBJ2-7; D may be TRBD1 (5 bases). Germline V gene data show CDR1 as MNHEY and CDR2 as SMNVEV (reference sequence). Trimming removed 0 bases at V and 0 bases at J, with 9 bases between. The CDR3 is 15 amino acids.

This chain links TRBV6-2 or TRBV6-3 with TRBJ2-7; D might be TRBD1 (5 bases). With 0 bases removed from V and 6 bases from J, the gap between germline ends came to 12 bases. The germline V gene encodes CDR1 MNHEY and CDR2 SVGEGT. CDR3 length: 14 residues. CDR3 in amino acids: CASSYSPGPSEQYF. The DNA for the CDR3 is TGTGCCAGCAGTTACTCGCCAGGGCCCAGCGAGCAGTACTTC.

This chain links TRBV6-6 with TRBJ2-7; 11 bases are a match to TRBD2. J lost 3 bases, V lost 7 bases, and 14 bases had no gene match. CDR3 length equals 17 residues. Germline V gene data show CDR1 as MNHNY and CDR2 as SVGAGI (reference sequence). CDR3 DNA: TGTGCCAGCATTCGACACCTGACTAGCGGGAAAAACTACGAGCAGTACTTC. Protein: CASIRHLTSGKNYEQYF.

There are a few counts of this clone. The chain joins TRBV29-1 to TRBJ1-1; 7 bases are a match to TRBD1. The J segment lost 1 base and the V segment lost 7 bases, leaving 6 bases of the junction unmatched. The V gene's germline CDR1 is SQVTM and CDR2 ANQGSEA. CDR3 size: 13 residues. In DNA, the CDR3 is TGCAGCGGTAAGGGACAGCGGAACACTGAAGCTTTCTTT. Its translation: CSGKGQRNTEAFF.

The chain employs TRBV11-2 and TRBJ2-1, with D perhaps TRBD2 (5 bases). CDR3 length: 16 amino acids. With 2 bases removed from V and 0 bases from J, the gap between germline ends came to 11 bases. CDR1 SGHAT and CDR2 FQNNGV come from the germline V gene. CDR3 sequence reads: CASSLRGKSSYNEQFF. CDR3 nucleotides: TGTGCCAGCAGCTTACGGGGTAAGAGCTCCTACAATGAGCAGTTCTTC.

This chain connects TRBV19 to TRBJ1-6, with a possible D match to TRBD1 (6 bases). CDR1 is LNHDA and CDR2 is SQIVND in the germline V gene (reference sequence). The V gene lost 3 bases and the J gene lost 4 bases, with 19 bases spanning the gap. The CDR3 runs 18 residues. CDR3 region: CASSIGRGRVRYNSPLHF. The CDR3 bases are TGTGCCAGTAGTATCGGCAGGGGACGTGTAAGGTATAATTCACCCCTCCACTTT.

This clone was recorded only once. The chain couples TRBV3-1 (or the pseudogene TRBV3-2) to TRBJ1-2; a weak D match, TRBD1 (6 bases). The V gene lost 4 bases and the J gene lost 3 bases, with 15 bases spanning the gap. The CDR3 sequence is 15 residues long. The germline gives CDR1 LGHDT, CDR2 YNNKEL (reference sequence). CDR3 nucleotide sequence: TGTGCCAGCAGCCCCAGAGGGGGGGCTTACTATGGCTACACCTTC. Its translation is CASSPRGGAYYGYTF.

The rearrangement uses TRBV6-5 and TRBJ2-1, with TRBD2 matching 9 bases. The CDR3 spans 13 residues. The J segment lost 10 bases and the V segment lost 6 bases, leaving 7 bases of the junction unmatched. Per germline, CDR1 MNHEY and CDR2 SVGAGI. CDR3 DNA sequence: TGTGCCAGCAGCATCGGGACTAGCCTCGAGCAGTTCTTC. Its translation: CASSIGTSLEQFF.

V gene TRBV12-5 combines with J gene TRBJ1-2; the match to TRBD1 covers 7 bases. The CDR3 spans 16 residues. The trim removed 2 bases at V and 6 bases at J, leaving 12 bases unmatched. The germline CDR1 and CDR2 sequences are LGHNT and FRNRAP. The CDR3 loop is CASGLSTGEAADGYTF. For the CDR3, the DNA is TGTGCTAGTGGTTTGTCCACAGGGGAGGCCGCGGATGGCTACACCTTC.

The gene calls are TRBV27 and TRBJ2-7, with D perhaps matching TRBD1 (7 bases). Trimming took 3 bases from V and 2 from J, leaving 11 bases between them. Germline V CDR1 and CDR2: MNHEY, SMNVEV (reference sequence). The CDR3 is 14 amino acids. DNA of the CDR3: TGTGCCAGCAGTTTCGTCAGGGGGGCCTACGAGCAGTACTTC. It translates to CASSFVRGAYEQYF.

This chain uses TRBV2 with TRBJ2-1; 9 bases are a match to TRBD2. This CDR3 has 13 residues. With V trimmed by 10 bases and J by 7 bases, 8 bases remained unmatched. Germline V gene sequence: CDR1 SNHLY, CDR2 FYNNEI. This chain's CDR3 is CATTGLARNEQFF. CDR3 bases: TGTGCCACCACGGGACTAGCTCGGAATGAGCAGTTCTTC. Looking up the rest from reference TRBV2 and TRBJ2-1 gives the full variable domain: EPEVTQTPSHQVTQMGQEVILRCVPISNHLYFYWYRQILGQKVEFLVSFYNNEISEKSEIFDDQFSVERPDGSNFTLKIRSTKLEDSAMYFCATTGLARNEQFFGPGTRLTVL.

The rearrangement links TRBV11-2 to TRBJ2-1; D ambiguous. The germline CDR1 and CDR2 sequences are SGHAT and FQNNGV. There are 14 residues in the CDR3. Trimming removed 7 bases from V and 8 bases from J, with 18 bases in between. The CDR3 nucleotides read TGTGCCAGCACTTTATTATTCTGGAGCGATGAGCAGTTCTTC. Translating gives CASTLLFWSDEQFF.